These 28 T cell receptor beta chains share one sample of origin, sequenced in a study of beta chain features in type 1 diabetes. Every isolated RNA sample was fully reverse transcribed, so sequencing captured expressed TCRB transcripts. Repertoires were generated with immunoSEQ multiplex PCR, while TCRdb's copy carries only in-frame clones and drops some. The sample includes around 400,000 clones, approximately 12% seen only once; the top ten take less than 0.02%. The sample was naive CD4+ T cells from blood. The origin of the receptors is a man aged 18 to 29 in good health.

J is TRBJ2-3 and V is TRBV18; TRBD1 aligns across 7 bases. This CDR3 contains 15 residues. V gave up 7 bases and J gave up 8 bases; unmatched junction bases: 15. The V gene's germline CDR1 is KGHSH and CDR2 LQKENI. The DNA for the CDR3 is TGTGCCAGCTTGGCCGGGACAGAGCCCCTTGGTACGCAGTATTTT. Protein product: CASLAGTEPLGTQYF. Combining the CDR3 with reference TRBV18 and TRBJ2-3 gives the whole variable domain NAGVMQNPRHLVRRRGQEARLRCSPMKGHSHVYWYRQLPEEGLKFMVYLQKENIIDESGMPKERFSAEFPKEGPSILRIQQVVRGDSAAYFCASLAGTEPLGTQYFGPGTRLTVL.

This clone occurred a few times. This rearrangement joins TRBV7-8 to TRBJ2-3, with D possibly being TRBD1 (5 bases). V gave up 1 base and J gave up 1 base, with 15 bases separating them. The CDR3 is made up of 17 amino acids. Germline V gives CDR1 SGHVS, CDR2 FQNEAQ. CDR3 sequence: CASSLGSYGHRTDTQYF. CDR3 sequence (DNA): TGTGCCAGCAGCTTAGGTTCCTACGGACACCGCACAGATACGCAGTATTTT.

This chain uses TRBV5-4 with TRBJ2-7, with D possibly matching TRBD2 (5 bases). Germline lookup yields CDR1 SGHNT and CDR2 YYREEE (reference sequence). Trimming left V 4 bases short and J 2 bases short, with 16 bases between. The CDR3 is made up of 15 amino acids. The CDR3 here is CASSGTLEVPYEQYF. As DNA, the CDR3 is TGTGCCAGCAGCGGCACTTTGGAGGTCCCCTACGAGCAGTACTTC.

The rearrangement uses TRBV9 and TRBJ2-7; 9 bases map to TRBD1. CDR3 length: 14 amino acids. Trimming removed 2 bases from V and 5 bases from J; junction bases left unmatched: 5. CDR1 and CDR2 (germline): SGDLS, YYNGEE. The CDR3 region has the DNA TGTGCCAGCAGCGTGGACAGGGGTGAGGACGAGCAGTACTTC. It yields the protein CASSVDRGEDEQYF.

There are a few counts of this clone. V gene TRBV4-2 combines with J gene TRBJ2-7; 9 bases map to TRBD2. CDR1 and CDR2 from the germline V gene are LGHNA and YNFKEQ. The J segment lost 7 bases and the V segment lost 1 base, leaving 11 bases of the junction unmatched. This CDR3 has 16 amino acids. The CDR3 nucleotides read TGTGCCAGCAGCCAAGCTAGCCATAGCGGGAGTCAAGAGCAGTACTTC. Its translation: CASSQASHSGSQEQYF.

A few counts support this clone. The genes are TRBV5-6 and TRBJ2-3; 7 bases are a match to TRBD1. This CDR3 comprises 16 residues. Germline assignment: CDR1 SGHDT and CDR2 YYEEEE. The junction had 8 bases not matched to a gene; V was cut back by 3 bases and J by 1 base. CDR3 nucleotide sequence: TGTGCCAGCAGCTCGCCCGGACAGGTGCGCACAGATACGCAGTATTTT. It encodes CASSSPGQVRTDTQYF.

This clone occurred a few times. The J gene is TRBJ1-3, the V gene TRBV18, with D possibly being TRBD1 (5 bases). Between the trimmed V and J ends, which lost 3 bases and 3 bases, there was a span of 9 bases. Germline V gene sequence: CDR1 KGHSH, CDR2 LQKENI. CDR3 length equals 14 residues. This CDR3 is CASSPPGVGNTIYF. CDR3 nucleotide sequence: TGTGCCAGCTCACCTCCGGGGGTTGGAAACACCATATATTTT. Full variable domain (rest looked up from reference TRBV18 and TRBJ1-3): NAGVMQNPRHLVRRRGQEARLRCSPMKGHSHVYWYRQLPEEGLKFMVYLQKENIIDESGMPKERFSAEFPKEGPSILRIQQVVRGDSAAYFCASSPPGVGNTIYFGEGSWLTVV.

This clone turned up a few times. V gene TRBV5-1 combines with J gene TRBJ2-2; 8 positions match TRBD1. The CDR3 contains 16 residues. V shed 0 bases, J shed 6 bases, and the junction held 7 bases outside the gene matches. Germline lookup yields CDR1 SGHRS and CDR2 YFSETQ. Here the CDR3 reads CASSLVATGAAGELFF. The CDR3 DNA is TGCGCCAGCAGCTTGGTGGCGACAGGGGCGGCCGGGGAGCTGTTTTTT.

V is TRBV6-5 and J is TRBJ2-7, with TRBD1 identical over 7 bases. Germline loops: CDR1 MNHEY, CDR2 SVGAGI. This CDR3 is 14 amino acids long. V shed 0 bases, J shed 6 bases, and the junction held 5 bases outside the gene matches. This CDR3 is CASSYSGGQSEQYF. The DNA for the CDR3 is TGTGCCAGCAGTTACTCTGGGGGACAGTCCGAGCAGTACTTC.

The rearrangement joins TRBV14 to TRBJ2-7, with a tentative D call TRBD1 (6 bases). The V end lost 3 bases, the J end lost 6 bases, and 18 bases lay between the germline ends. The CDR3 runs 15 residues. Germline values: CDR1 SGHDN, CDR2 FVKESK. The CDR3 sequence is CASSQAGTPSGEQYF. CDR3 bases: TGTGCCAGCAGCCAGGCCGGGACACCCTCCGGCGAGCAGTACTTC.

This clone has just a few counts. The chain combines TRBV5-6 with TRBJ2-1; 11 bases map to TRBD2. The CDR3 loop spans 15 amino acids. The junction had 4 bases not matched to a gene; V was cut back by 1 base and J by 7 bases. CDR1 and CDR2 (germline): SGHDT, YYEEEE. CDR3 bases: TGTGCCAGCAGCTTGTATCCTAGCGGGAGGAATGAGCAGTTCTTC. Protein: CASSLYPSGRNEQFF.

This clone was seen a handful of times. CDR3 coding DNA: TGTGCCAGCAGCTCCCGGACAGGGCTAATGAACACTGAAGCTTTCTTT. Residues: CASSSRTGLMNTEAFF. The rearrangement links TRBV7-3 to TRBJ1-1, with 8 bases that match TRBD1. V lost 4 bases, J lost 0 bases, and 7 bases stayed unmatched. Germline CDR1 and CDR2: SGHTA and FQGTGA. The length of the CDR3 is 16 residues.

This clone has just a few counts. The rearrangement joins TRBV19 to TRBJ2-6, with a possible D match to TRBD1 (6 bases). Germline CDR1 and CDR2: LNHDA and SQIVND (reference sequence). The CDR3 runs 16 residues. The V gene lost 6 bases and the J gene lost 0 bases, with 12 bases spanning the gap. CDR3 nucleotides: TGTGCCAGTAGGGGCCTACAGGGCTCTGGGGCCAACGTCCTGACTTTC. Translation: CASRGLQGSGANVLTF.

This clone has a handful of counts. This rearrangement joins TRBV29-1 to TRBJ2-3, with a possible D match to TRBD1 (5 bases). CDR1 is SQVTM and CDR2 is ANQGSEA in the germline V gene. The CDR3 is made up of 14 amino acids. V was pared by 1 base and J by 0 bases, with 8 bases between. CDR3 in DNA: TGCAGCGTTGAAGGGACATCCAGCACAGATACGCAGTATTTT. Translation: CSVEGTSSTDTQYF.

The chain links TRBV11-2 to TRBJ1-1, with 9 bases that match TRBD1. The ends lost 5 bases at V and 7 bases at J; junction bases unmatched: 5. The CDR3 is made up of 13 amino acids. The germline gives CDR1 SGHAT, CDR2 FQNNGV. CDR3 amino acids: CASSTGQGREAFF. In nucleotides, the CDR3 is TGTGCCAGCAGCACCGGACAGGGGCGTGAAGCTTTCTTT.

This clone was seen a handful of times. The rearrangement uses TRBV25-1 and TRBJ1-2; possibly TRBD1 for D (6 bases). The CDR3 sequence is 13 residues long. The V end was cut by 6 bases, the J end by 5 bases, with 13 bases between. Germline assignment: CDR1 MGHDK and CDR2 SYGVNS. The CDR3 coding sequence is TGTGCCAGCAGGGACAGCCTGGGGTATGGCTACACCTTC. Residues: CASRDSLGYGYTF.

This clone was observed a handful of times. The CDR3 sequence is CASSFGRHSYEQYF. The DNA of the CDR3 is TGTGCCAGCAGCTTTGGCAGGCACTCCTACGAGCAGTACTTC. V and J are TRBV11-1 and TRBJ2-7; the D is unclear. Trimming removed 3 bases from V and 0 bases from J, with 9 bases in between. Germline V CDR1 and CDR2: SGHAT, FQDESV (reference sequence). CDR3 length: 14 amino acids.

This clone was seen a few times. The chain has TRBV6-1 and TRBJ1-2; D ambiguous. Trimming stripped 4 bases from V and 8 bases from J, with 14 bases between. Germline V gene sequence: CDR1 MNHNS, CDR2 SASEGT. This CDR3 is built from 13 residues. The CDR3 protein is CASSGLTRGGYTF. CDR3 DNA: TGTGCCAGCAGTGGCTTGACCCGCGGCGGCTACACCTTC.

This clone was seen a handful of times. This chain connects TRBV5-1 to TRBJ2-3, with 14 bases aligning to TRBD2. V lost 4 bases to trimming and J lost 2 bases; unmatched junction nucleotides: 9. The CDR3 length is 18 residues. The germline V gene encodes CDR1 SGHRS and CDR2 YFSETQ. This CDR3 is CASSDGTSGSIFTDTQYF. The DNA for the CDR3 is TGCGCCAGCAGCGACGGGACTAGCGGGAGTATATTCACAGATACGCAGTATTTT.

This clone has a handful of counts. J is TRBJ1-1 and V is TRBV29-1; D is unclear. Trimming removed 3 bases from V and 0 bases from J, with 11 bases in between. The CDR3 consists of 14 residues. Germline V gene sequence: CDR1 SQVTM, CDR2 ANQGSEA. The CDR3 reads CSVDRGQMNTEAFF. CDR3 coding DNA: TGCAGCGTTGACCGCGGGCAGATGAACACTGAAGCTTTCTTT.

The chain joins TRBV9 to TRBJ2-1; 12 bases align to TRBD2. The CDR3 is 18 residues long. Per germline, CDR1 SGDLS and CDR2 YYNGEE. The V gene end was trimmed by 4 bases and the J gene end by 6 bases; junction bases not matched to a gene: 14. CDR3 residues: CASSPSSTSGRTGNEQFF. DNA for the CDR3: TGTGCCAGCAGCCCATCATCGACTAGCGGGAGAACAGGCAATGAGCAGTTCTTC.

This clone has more than one count but fewer than ten. The V and J genes are TRBV27 and TRBJ2-1; 10 bases align to TRBD1. The CDR3 sequence is 16 residues long. Losses at the gene ends were 1 base for V and 6 bases for J; bases not matched to a gene: 6. Germline CDR1 MNHEY, CDR2 SMNVEV (reference sequence). The CDR3 DNA sequence: TGTGCCAGCAGTTTATTCGGGACAGGGGAGGGCAATGAGCAGTTCTTC. Translating gives CASSLFGTGEGNEQFF.

V usage is TRBV6-1 and J usage is TRBJ1-1; 7 nucleotides match TRBD1. This CDR3 contains 15 residues. With 1 base clipped from V and 3 bases from J, the junction kept 5 bases outside the gene matches. The germline V gene has CDR1 MNHNS and CDR2 SASEGT. In DNA, the CDR3 is TGTGCCAGCAGTGAAGGCACAGGGGCCCACACTGAAGCTTTCTTT. It codes for CASSEGTGAHTEAFF.

This clone was seen only a few times. The chain employs TRBV9 and TRBJ2-3; no clear D. V was pared by 4 bases and J by 2 bases, with 11 bases between. Looked up from germline, CDR1 is SGDLS and CDR2 is YYNGEE. CDR3 length equals 14 residues. CDR3 DNA sequence: TGTGCCAGCAGCTTCGGTCTCGCCACAGATACGCAGTATTTT. The encoded protein is CASSFGLATDTQYF. Variable domain in full (rest from reference TRBV9 and TRBJ2-3): DSGVTQTPKHLITATGQRVTLRCSPRSGDLSVYWYQQSLDQGLQFLIQYYNGEERAKGNILERFSAQQFPDLHSELNLSSLELGDSALYFCASSFGLATDTQYFGPGTRLTVL.

There are a few counts of this clone. The rearrangement uses TRBV15 and TRBJ1-5; tentative D call: TRBD1 (5 bases). V lost 0 bases and J lost 6, with 15 bases in between. Germline CDR1 and CDR2: LNHNV and YYDKDF (reference sequence). The CDR3 has 16 residues. This CDR3 is CATSRDNWGGTQPQHF. CDR3 coding DNA: TGTGCCACCAGCAGAGATAATTGGGGGGGGACTCAGCCCCAGCATTTT.

This clone was seen only a few times. This sequence joins TRBV10-3 and TRBJ2-3; TRBD1 matches 8 bases. The germline V gene encodes CDR1 ENHRY and CDR2 SYGVKD. This CDR3 is built from 15 residues. V shed 5 bases and J 0 bases; nucleotides not matched to a gene: 4. The CDR3 is CAISPTGASTDTQYF. The CDR3 DNA sequence: TGTGCCATCAGTCCGACAGGGGCGAGCACAGATACGCAGTATTTT.

The chain links TRBV27 to TRBJ1-6, with D perhaps matching TRBD1 (6 bases). Germline CDR1 and CDR2: MNHEY and SMNVEV (reference sequence). The germline V and J ends were trimmed by 4 bases and 0 bases, with 19 bases remaining between them. This CDR3 spans 19 amino acids. CDR3 in amino acids: CASSSPRGDMSSYNSPLHF. The CDR3 bases are TGTGCCAGCAGTTCGCCCCGAGGGGACATGAGCTCCTATAATTCACCCCTCCACTTT.

In its sample, this clone was seen a few times. This chain links TRBV5-6 with TRBJ2-4; 10 bases are a match to TRBD1. Trimming cost V 4 bases and J 6 bases; bases outside gene matches: 4. The CDR3 contains 14 residues. Germline V CDR1 and CDR2: SGHDT, YYEEEE. The CDR3, as DNA: TGTGCCAGCAGCCCAGGACAGGGGGGAAACATTCAGTACTTC. Protein sequence: CASSPGQGGNIQYF.